The sequence of this T cell receptor beta chain was determined in a study of vaccination and CD4 T cells after COVID-19. The overall study: Overlapping spike pools from SARS-CoV-2 and HCoV-NL63, HCoV-OC43 and HCoV-229E served as culture stimuli.

The CDR3 totals 16 residues. CDR1 SGHTA and CDR2 FQGNSA come from the germline V gene. Trimming left V 2 bases short and J 8 bases short, with 16 bases between. Time point given: late sampling 161 to 241 days after vaccination in a few convalescent patients. Specified treatment: approximately 9-day PBMC culture with coronavirus spike peptide pools or control peptides (ViraFEST assay). Study observations and caveats: Researchers report that 304 of 307 vaccine-specific clones in convalescent patients proved spike mono-reactive.

About this clonotype itself: Antigen: not known.

Cultured CD4+ T cell DNA underwent sequencing with the Oncomine TCR Beta short-read assay. TCRdb independently ran MiXCR on the PCR reads; one entry per CDR3 protein. The sample lists around 26,000 distinct CDR3 sequences, around 41% occurring once. The specimen was CD4+ T cells from blood, cultured in vitro, collected about 7 months after SARS-CoV-2 vaccination. This clonotype was obtained from a human donor who had recovered from COVID-19. This chain uses TRBV7-2 with TRBJ1-6; D is uncertain. The CDR3 nucleotides are TGTGCCAGCAGCTTACAATCCACGGTCACGTATTCACCCCTCCACTTT. This gives the protein CASSLQSTVTYSPLHF.